A selection of T cell receptor beta chains follows, all from one sample in a study of chemoradiotherapy in HPV16-positive cancers. Clones were read by immunoSEQ multiplex PCR, and TCRdb kept only the in-frame ones, dropping some. There are more than 7,000 clones in the sample; about two thirds occur only once, and 20% to 25% lies in the top ten. This material was acquired from a patient who underwent chemoradiotherapy. These receptors all come from a human donor with HPV-associated anogenital cancer. CDR3s include the opening cysteine and the closing phenylalanine or tryptophan. The D gene is left open where the match is weak. The size of a clone is reported for some rows only, either as once, few or many, or as a class for expanded clones.

j_call | clone_size | d_call | v_call | cdr3_nt | cdr3_aa
TRBJ1-1 | . | . | TRBV7-9 | TGTGCCAGCAGCTTAGGAAAGATCATGAACACTGAAGCTTTCTTT | CASSLGKIMNTEAFF
TRBJ1-5 | . | TRBD1 | TRBV25-1 | TGTGCCAGCAGTGAATCTCCGACAGGGGATCAGCCCCAGCATTTT | CASSESPTGDQPQHF
TRBJ2-7 | . | . | TRBV10-3 | TGTGCCATTTTGGACTTCCCGAGCTCCTACGAGCAGTACTTC | CAILDFPSSYEQYF
TRBJ1-4 | few | . | TRBV15 | TGTGCCACCAGCAGGGACTCAAATGGAAAACTGTTTTTT | CATSRDSNGKLFF
TRBJ2-5 | few | . | TRBV4-1 | TGCGCCAGCAGCCAAGTCGGGAAGACCCAGTACTTC | CASSQVGKTQYF
TRBJ2-7 | once | . | TRBV2 | TGTGCCAGCAGTGAGTCCTGGACCGGGCAGTACTTC | CASSESWTGQYF
TRBJ2-7 | few | . | TRBV21-1 | TGTGCCAGCAGCAACCTTTGGACGGGCTCCTACGAGCAGTACTTC | CASSNLWTGSYEQYF
TRBJ1-5 | . | TRBD1 | TRBV12-5 | TGTGCTAGTGGCCCTTCCGGGACAGGGGCTTCAAGCCCCAATCAGCCCCAGCATTTT | CASGPSGTGASSPNQPQHF
TRBJ2-7 | few | . | TRBV18 | TGTGCCAGCTCACCGGCCCGGACCGCTTCCTACGAGCAGTACTTC | CASSPARTASYEQYF
TRBJ2-2 | . | . | TRBV28 | TGTGCCAGCAGTTTTTTTCGACCCGGGGAGCTGTTTTTT | CASSFFRPGELFF
TRBJ1-1 | once | . | TRBV2 | TGTGCCAGCAGTGAATGGGGGGAAGCTTTCTTT | CASSEWGEAFF
TRBJ1-4 | . | . | TRBV2 | TGTGCCAGCACGCGGGGGAACCCTGCAACTAATGAAAAACTGTTTTTT | CASTRGNPATNEKLFF
TRBJ1-1 | . | . | TRBV7-2 | TGTGCCAGCAGCTTATCGGCAGGGCAGACTGAAGCTTTCTTT | CASSLSAGQTEAFF
TRBJ2-5 | . | . | TRBV6-1 | TGTGCCAGCAGTGAAGCGCCAGGTTGGCAGCAGTACTTC | CASSEAPGWQQYF
TRBJ1-1 | . | . | TRBV25-1 | TGTGCCAGCAGTGAATACAGTTCGGGGAACACTGAAGCTTTCTTT | CASSEYSSGNTEAFF
TRBJ2-7 | . | . | TRBV6-5 | TGTGCCAGCAGCCGTGGACAGCCGAGCTCCTACGAGCAGTACTTC | CASSRGQPSSYEQYF